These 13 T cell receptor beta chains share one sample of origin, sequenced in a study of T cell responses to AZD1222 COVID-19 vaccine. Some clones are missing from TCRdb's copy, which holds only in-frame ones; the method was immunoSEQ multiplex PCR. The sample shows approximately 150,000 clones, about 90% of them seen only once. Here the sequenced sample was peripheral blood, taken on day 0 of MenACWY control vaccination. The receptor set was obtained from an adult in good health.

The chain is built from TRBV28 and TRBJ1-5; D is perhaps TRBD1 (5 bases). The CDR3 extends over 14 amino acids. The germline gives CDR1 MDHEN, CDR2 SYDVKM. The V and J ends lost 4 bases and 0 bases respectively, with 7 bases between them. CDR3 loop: CASSSGHSNQPQHF. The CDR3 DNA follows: TGTGCCAGCAGTTCAGGGCATAGCAATCAGCCCCAGCATTTT.

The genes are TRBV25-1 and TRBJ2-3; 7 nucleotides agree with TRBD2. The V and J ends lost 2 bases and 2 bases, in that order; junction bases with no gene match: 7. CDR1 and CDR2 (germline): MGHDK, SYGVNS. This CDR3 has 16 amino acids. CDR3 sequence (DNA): TGTGCCAGCAGTGAAGGGGTAGCGGGTCCCACAGATACGCAGTATTTT. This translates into CASSEGVAGPTDTQYF.

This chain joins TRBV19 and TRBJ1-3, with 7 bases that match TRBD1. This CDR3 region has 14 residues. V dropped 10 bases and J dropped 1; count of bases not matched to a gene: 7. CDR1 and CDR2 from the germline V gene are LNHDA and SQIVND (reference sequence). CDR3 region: CATRPGGSGNTIYF. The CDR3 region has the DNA TGTGCCACTCGGCCAGGGGGATCTGGAAACACCATATATTTT. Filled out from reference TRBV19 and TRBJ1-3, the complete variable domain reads DGGITQSPKYLFRKEGQNVTLSCEQNLNHDAMYWYRQDPGQGLRLIYYSQIVNDFQKGDIAEGYSVSREKKESFPLTVTSAQKNPTAFYLCATRPGGSGNTIYFGEGSWLTVV.

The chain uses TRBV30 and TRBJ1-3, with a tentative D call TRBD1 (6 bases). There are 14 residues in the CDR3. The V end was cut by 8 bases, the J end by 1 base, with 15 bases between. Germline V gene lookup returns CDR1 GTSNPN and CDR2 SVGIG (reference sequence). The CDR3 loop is CATTTGLSGNTIYF. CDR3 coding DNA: TGTGCCACCACAACAGGGTTATCTGGAAACACCATATATTTT.

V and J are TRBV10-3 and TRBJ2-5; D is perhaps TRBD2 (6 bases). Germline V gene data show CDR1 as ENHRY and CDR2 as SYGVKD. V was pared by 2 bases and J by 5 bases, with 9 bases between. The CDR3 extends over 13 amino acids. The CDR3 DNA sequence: TGTGCCATCAGTGAGGGGGGAGGCGAGACCCAGTACTTC. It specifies CAISEGGGETQYF.

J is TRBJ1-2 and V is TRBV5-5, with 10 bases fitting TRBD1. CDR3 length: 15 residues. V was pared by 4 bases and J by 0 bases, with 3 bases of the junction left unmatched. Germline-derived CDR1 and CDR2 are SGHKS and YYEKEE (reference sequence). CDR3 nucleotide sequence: TGTGCCAGCAGCCTTGGGACAGGGGCTAACTATGGCTACACCTTC. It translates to CASSLGTGANYGYTF.

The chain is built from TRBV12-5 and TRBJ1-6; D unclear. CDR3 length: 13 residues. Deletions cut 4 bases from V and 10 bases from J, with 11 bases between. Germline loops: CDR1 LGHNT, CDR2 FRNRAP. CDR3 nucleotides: TGTGCTAGTGGTTCCGAACCCGGGTCACCCCTCCACTTT. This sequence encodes CASGSEPGSPLHF.

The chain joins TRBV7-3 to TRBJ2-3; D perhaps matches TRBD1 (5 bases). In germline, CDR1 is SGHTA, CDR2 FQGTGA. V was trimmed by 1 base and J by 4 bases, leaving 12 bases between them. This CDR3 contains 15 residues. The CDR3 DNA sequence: TGTGCCAGCAGCTTAAATGCAGGGAAGCCAGATACGCAGTATTTT. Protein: CASSLNAGKPDTQYF.

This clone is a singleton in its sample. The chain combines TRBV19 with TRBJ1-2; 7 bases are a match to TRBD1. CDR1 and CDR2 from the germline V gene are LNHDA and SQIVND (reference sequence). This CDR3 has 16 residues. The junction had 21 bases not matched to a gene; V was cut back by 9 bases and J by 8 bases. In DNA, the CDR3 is TGTGCCAGCTCCCCCCCGGAGGGGGCCTTTCCTGTAGGCTACACCTTC. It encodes CASSPPEGAFPVGYTF.

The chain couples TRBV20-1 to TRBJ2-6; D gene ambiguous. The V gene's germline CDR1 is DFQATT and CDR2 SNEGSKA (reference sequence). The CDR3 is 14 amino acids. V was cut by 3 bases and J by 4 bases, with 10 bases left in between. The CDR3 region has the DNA TGCAGTGCTAGTGATCCCGGGGGGGCCAACGTCCTGACTTTC. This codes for CSASDPGGANVLTF.

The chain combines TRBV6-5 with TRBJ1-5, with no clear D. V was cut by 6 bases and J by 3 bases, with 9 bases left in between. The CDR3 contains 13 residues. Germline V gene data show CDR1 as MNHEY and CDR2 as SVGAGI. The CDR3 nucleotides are TGTGCCAGCAGCGGAAGTTTCAATCAGCCCCAGCATTTT. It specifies CASSGSFNQPQHF.

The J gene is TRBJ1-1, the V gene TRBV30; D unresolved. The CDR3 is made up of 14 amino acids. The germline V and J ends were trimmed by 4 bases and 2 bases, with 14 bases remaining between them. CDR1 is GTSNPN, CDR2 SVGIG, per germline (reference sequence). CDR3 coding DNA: TGTGCCTGGAATCCACTCAGCCGTAACACTGAAGCTTTCTTT. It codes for CAWNPLSRNTEAFF.

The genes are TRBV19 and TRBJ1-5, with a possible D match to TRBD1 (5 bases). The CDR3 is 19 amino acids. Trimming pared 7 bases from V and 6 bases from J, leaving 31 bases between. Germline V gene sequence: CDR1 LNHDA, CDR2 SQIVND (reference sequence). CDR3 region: CASTGEGVSGAYFGQPQHF. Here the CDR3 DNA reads TGTGCCAGTACGGGGGAGGGAGTTTCGGGAGCCTATTTCGGTCAGCCCCAGCATTTT.